This TCR beta chain emerged from a study of shared T cell receptors in the human thymus. The V gene lost 8 bases and the J gene lost 4 bases, with 11 bases spanning the gap. The CDR3 contains 12 residues. The germline gives CDR1 LGHNT, CDR2 FRNRAP. This table comes from immunoSEQ multiplex PCR, and its TCRdb copy is limited to in-frame clones, with some not included. The data show approximately 730,000 clones, approximately 85% seen once. These data were likewise used in another study, on human thymus T cells.

The gene calls are TRBV12-5 and TRBJ1-2; TRBD1 is a possible D gene (5 bases). What was sequenced was thymocytes. The receptor's source is a girl under three years old with a congenital heart defect. The CDR3 is CASRGVLYGYTF. The DNA of the CDR3 is TGTGCTAGTCGGGGGGTCCTCTATGGCTACACCTTC.